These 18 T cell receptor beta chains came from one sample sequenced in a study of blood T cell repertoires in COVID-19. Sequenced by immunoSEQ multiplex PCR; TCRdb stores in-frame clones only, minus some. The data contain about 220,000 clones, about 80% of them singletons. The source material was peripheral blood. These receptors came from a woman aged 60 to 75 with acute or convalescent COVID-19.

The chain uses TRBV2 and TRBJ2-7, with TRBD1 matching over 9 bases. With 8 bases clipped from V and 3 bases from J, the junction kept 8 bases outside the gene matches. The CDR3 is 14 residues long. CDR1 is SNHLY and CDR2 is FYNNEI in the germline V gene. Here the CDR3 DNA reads TGTGCCAGCGCCCGGGACAGGGCGCTCTACGAGCAGTACTTC. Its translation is CASARDRALYEQYF.

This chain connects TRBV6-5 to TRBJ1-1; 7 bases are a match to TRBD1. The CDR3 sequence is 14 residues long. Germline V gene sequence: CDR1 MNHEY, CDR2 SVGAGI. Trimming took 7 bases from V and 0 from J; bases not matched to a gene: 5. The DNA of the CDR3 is TGTGCCAGCAAACGGACAGGTTTGAACACTGAAGCTTTCTTT. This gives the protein CASKRTGLNTEAFF.

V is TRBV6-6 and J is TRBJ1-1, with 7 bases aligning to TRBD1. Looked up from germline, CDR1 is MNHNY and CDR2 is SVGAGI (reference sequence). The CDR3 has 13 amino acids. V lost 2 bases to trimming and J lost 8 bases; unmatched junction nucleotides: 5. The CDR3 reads CASSYRLTGEAFF. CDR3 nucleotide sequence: TGTGCCAGCAGTTACCGTCTGACAGGGGAAGCTTTCTTT.

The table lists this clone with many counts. CDR3 region: CATNAGTSSPLHF. The CDR3, as DNA: TGCGCCACCAACGCCGGGACATCTTCACCCCTCCACTTT. The V gene is TRBV10-2, the J gene TRBJ1-6, with D maybe TRBD1 (6 bases). Trimming took 10 bases from V and 9 from J, leaving 16 bases between them. Per germline, CDR1 WSHSY and CDR2 SAAADI. The CDR3 runs to 13 residues.

CDR3 sequence: CATSGGGLGSSYNEQFF. The CDR3 DNA follows: TGTGCCACCAGCGGGGGAGGACTGGGGAGCTCCTACAATGAGCAGTTCTTC. The chain is built from TRBV15 and TRBJ2-1; TRBD2 might be the D (6 bases). The germline V and J ends were trimmed by 5 bases and 0 bases, with 17 bases remaining between them. The CDR3 has 17 amino acids. Germline V lookup: CDR1 LNHNV, CDR2 YYDKDF (reference sequence).

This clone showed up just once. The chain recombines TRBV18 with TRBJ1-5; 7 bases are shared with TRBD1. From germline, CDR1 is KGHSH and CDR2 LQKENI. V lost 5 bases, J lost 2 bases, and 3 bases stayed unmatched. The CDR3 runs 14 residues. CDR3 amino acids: CASSKDRGNQPQHF. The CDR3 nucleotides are TGTGCCAGCTCAAAAGACAGGGGCAATCAGCCCCAGCATTTT.

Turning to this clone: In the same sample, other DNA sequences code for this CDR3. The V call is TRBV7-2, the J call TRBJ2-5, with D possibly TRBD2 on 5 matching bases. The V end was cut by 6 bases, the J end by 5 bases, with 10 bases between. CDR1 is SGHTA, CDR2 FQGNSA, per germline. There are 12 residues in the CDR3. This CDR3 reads CASSLARETQYF. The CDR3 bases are TGTGCCAGCAGTCTAGCACGTGAGACCCAGTACTTC.

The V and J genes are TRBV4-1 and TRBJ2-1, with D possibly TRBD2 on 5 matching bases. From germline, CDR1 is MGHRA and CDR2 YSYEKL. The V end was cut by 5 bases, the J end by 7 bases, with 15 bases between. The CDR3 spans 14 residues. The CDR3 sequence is CASSSRKGVNEQFF. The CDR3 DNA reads TGCGCCAGCAGCTCAAGGAAGGGAGTGAATGAGCAGTTCTTC.

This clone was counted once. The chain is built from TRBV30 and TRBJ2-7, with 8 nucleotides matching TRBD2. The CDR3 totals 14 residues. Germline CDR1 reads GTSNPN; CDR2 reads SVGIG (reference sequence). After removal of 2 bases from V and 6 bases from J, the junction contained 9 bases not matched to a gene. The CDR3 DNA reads TGTGCCTGGAGTCGCATTCGTGGACTAGCCGAGCAGTACTTC. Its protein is CAWSRIRGLAEQYF.

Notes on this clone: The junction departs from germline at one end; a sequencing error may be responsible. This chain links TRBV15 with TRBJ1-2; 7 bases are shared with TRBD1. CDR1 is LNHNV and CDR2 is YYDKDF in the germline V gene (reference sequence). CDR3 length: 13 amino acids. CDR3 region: CATSKTGNCGYTF. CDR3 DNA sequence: TGTGCCACCAGCAAGACAGGGAACTGTGGCTACACCTTC. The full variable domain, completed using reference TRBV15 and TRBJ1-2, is DAMVIQNPRYQVTQFGKPVTLSCSQTLNHNVMYWYQQKSSQAPKLLFHYYDKDFNNEADTPDNFQSRRPNTSFCFLDIRSPGLGDTAMYLCATSKTGNCGYTFGSGTRLTVV.

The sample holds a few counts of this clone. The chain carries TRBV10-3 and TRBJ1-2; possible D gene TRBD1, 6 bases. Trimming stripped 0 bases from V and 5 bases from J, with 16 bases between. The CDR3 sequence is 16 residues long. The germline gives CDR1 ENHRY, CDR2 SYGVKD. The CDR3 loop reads CAISESGRGSVYGYTF. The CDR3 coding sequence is TGTGCCATCAGTGAGTCTGGAAGGGGGTCCGTGTATGGCTACACCTTC.

In DNA, the CDR3 is TGTGCCAGCAGTTATAGACAGCAGAACACTGAAGCTTTCTTT. Translation: CASSYRQQNTEAFF. V gene TRBV6-2 or TRBV6-3 combines with J gene TRBJ1-1, with D perhaps matching TRBD1 (5 bases). The germline V gene has CDR1 MNHEY and CDR2 SVGEGT. This CDR3 region has 14 residues. Trimming took off 3 bases at V and 1 base at J, with 9 bases between the two ends.

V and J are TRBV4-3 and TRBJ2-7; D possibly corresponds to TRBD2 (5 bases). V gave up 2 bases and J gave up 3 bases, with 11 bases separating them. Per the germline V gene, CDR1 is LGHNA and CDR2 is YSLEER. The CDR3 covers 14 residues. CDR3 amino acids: CASSQLIGDYEQYF. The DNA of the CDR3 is TGCGCCAGCAGCCAACTGATCGGGGACTACGAGCAGTACTTC.

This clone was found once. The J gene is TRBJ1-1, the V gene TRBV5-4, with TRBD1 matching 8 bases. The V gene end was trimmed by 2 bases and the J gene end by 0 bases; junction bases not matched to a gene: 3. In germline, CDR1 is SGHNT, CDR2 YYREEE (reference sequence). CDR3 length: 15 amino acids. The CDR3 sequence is CASSLRDRLNTEAFF. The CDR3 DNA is TGTGCCAGCAGCTTAAGGGACAGGCTGAACACTGAAGCTTTCTTT.

The CDR3 region has the DNA TGTGCCAGCAGTTACGCGTTAAACTATGGCTACACCTTC. This translates into CASSYALNYGYTF. The V and J genes are TRBV6-5 and TRBJ1-2; D unclear. The CDR3 contains 13 residues. Germline CDR1 and CDR2: MNHEY and SVGAGI. V shed 2 bases and J shed 2 bases, with 6 bases lying between them.

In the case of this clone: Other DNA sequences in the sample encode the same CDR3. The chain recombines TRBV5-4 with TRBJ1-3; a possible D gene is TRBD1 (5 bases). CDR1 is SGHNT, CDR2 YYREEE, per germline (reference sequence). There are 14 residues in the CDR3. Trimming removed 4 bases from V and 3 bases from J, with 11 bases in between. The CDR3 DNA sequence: TGTGCCAGCAGCCTCGGGGGGTATGGAAACACCATATATTTT. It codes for CASSLGGYGNTIYF.

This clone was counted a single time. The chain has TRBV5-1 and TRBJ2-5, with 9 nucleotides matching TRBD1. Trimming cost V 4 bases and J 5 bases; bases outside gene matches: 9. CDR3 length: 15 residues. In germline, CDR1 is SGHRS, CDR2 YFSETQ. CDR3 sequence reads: CASSPGTGLGETQYF. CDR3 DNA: TGCGCCAGCAGCCCGGGGACAGGGCTTGGGGAGACCCAGTACTTC.

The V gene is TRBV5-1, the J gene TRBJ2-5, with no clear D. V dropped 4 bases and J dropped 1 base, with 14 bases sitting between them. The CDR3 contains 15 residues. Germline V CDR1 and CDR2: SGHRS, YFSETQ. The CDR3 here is CASSHGNQVQETQYF. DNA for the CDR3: TGCGCCAGCAGCCACGGAAACCAGGTCCAAGAGACCCAGTACTTC.